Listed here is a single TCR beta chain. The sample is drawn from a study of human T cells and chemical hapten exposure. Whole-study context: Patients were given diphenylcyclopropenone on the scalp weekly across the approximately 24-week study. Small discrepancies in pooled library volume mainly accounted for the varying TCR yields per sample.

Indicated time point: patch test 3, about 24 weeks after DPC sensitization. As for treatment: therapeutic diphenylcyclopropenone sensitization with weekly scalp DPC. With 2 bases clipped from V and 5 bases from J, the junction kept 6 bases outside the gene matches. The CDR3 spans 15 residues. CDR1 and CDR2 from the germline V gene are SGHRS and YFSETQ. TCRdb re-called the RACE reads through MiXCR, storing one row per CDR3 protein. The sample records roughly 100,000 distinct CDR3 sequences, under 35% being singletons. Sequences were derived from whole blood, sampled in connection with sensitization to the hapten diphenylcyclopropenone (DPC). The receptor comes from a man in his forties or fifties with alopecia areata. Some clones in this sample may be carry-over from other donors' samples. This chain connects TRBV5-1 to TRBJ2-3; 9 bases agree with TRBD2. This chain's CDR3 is CASSFSGRIEDTQYF. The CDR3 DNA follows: TGCGCCAGCAGCTTTAGCGGGAGAATTGAAGATACGCAGTATTTT.